One sample yielded the 21 T cell receptor beta chains listed below, sequenced in a study of tumor-infiltrating lymphocytes in primary liver carcinoma. Using a constant-region primer together with ProtoScript II reverse transcriptase, TCR beta cDNA was made from roughly 540 ng of total RNA. Libraries of TCR beta came from three nested multiplex PCR rounds with slightly modified ARM-PCR. A C-beta reverse primer and TRBV1-TRBV30 forward primers served in each of the first two PCR rounds, at about 9 cycles apiece. TCRdb re-called the multiplex PCR reads through MiXCR, storing one row per CDR3 protein. Found here are roughly 57,000 distinct CDR3 sequences, 55% to 75% of them singletons; the top ten hold around 57%. Co-extracting RNA and DNA was done with about 17-31 mg of unsorted bulk tissue as input. The specimen was liver tumor tissue from sampling region 2. Subset here: tumor region T2, inferior pole. These receptors all come from a man in his forties with primary liver carcinoma and hepatitis B virus infection.

Turning to this clonotype: Being one base from a much bigger clone, this may be a read error. The chain links TRBV29-1 to TRBJ2-3; 8 bases are shared with TRBD2. This CDR3 comprises 15 residues. V shed 4 bases, J shed 10 bases, and the junction held 16 bases outside the gene matches. The germline V gene has CDR1 SQVTM and CDR2 ANQGSEA. CDR3 coding DNA: TGCAGCGTTGCAGGGAGAAGCGGGAGCGGTAAAGCGCAGTATTTT. Its translation is CSVAGRSGSGKAQYF.

This clonotype showed up just once. One junction end does not reproduce the germline sequence, and a read error may be involved. The gene calls are TRBV14 and TRBJ2-2; possible D gene TRBD2, 6 bases. The length of the CDR3 is 16 residues. The germline gives CDR1 SGHDN, CDR2 FVKESK. The CDR3 protein is CVSSHRRTGLTGELFF. CDR3 DNA: TGTGTCAGCAGCCACAGAAGGACGGGACTCACCGGTGAGCTGTTTTTT.

This clonotype was seen repeatedly, ten times or more. Given a much more abundant clone one base away, this may be a read error. The chain links TRBV11-2 to TRBJ1-2, with D unresolved. The CDR3 runs to 13 residues. Germline V lookup: CDR1 SGHAT, CDR2 FQNNGV. The DNA for the CDR3 is TGTGCCAGCAGCTTAGAGGGGAACTATGGCTGCACCTTC. It encodes CASSLEGNYGCTF. The variable domain in full, completed from reference TRBV11-2 and TRBJ1-2, reads EAGVAQSPRYKIIEKRQSVAFWCNPISGHATLYWYQQILGQGPKLLIQFQNNGVVDDSQLPKDRFSAERLKGVDSTLKIQPAKLEDSAVYLCASSLEGNYGCTFGSGTRLTVV.

The chain uses TRBV7-9 and TRBJ2-1, with 12 bases identical to TRBD2. This CDR3 has 16 amino acids. Germline V gene lookup returns CDR1 SEHNR and CDR2 FQNEAQ (reference sequence). The V gene end was trimmed by 6 bases and the J gene end by 8 bases; junction bases not matched to a gene: 11. CDR3 protein: CASRNRGTSGCDEQFF. DNA of the CDR3: TGTGCCAGCAGGAACCGTGGGACTAGCGGGTGCGATGAGCAGTTCTTC.

For this clonotype: Germline and junction disagree at one end, which may indicate a read error. The CDR3 DNA is TGCACCAGCCCCTCCGGGACAGGGTATAACGTGCAGTACTTC. Residues: CTSPSGTGYNVQYF. V is TRBV6-5 and J is TRBJ2-7, with 9 bases fitting TRBD1. In germline, CDR1 is MNHEY, CDR2 SVGAGI. The CDR3 runs to 14 residues.

This clonotype came up once. The junction differs from germline at one of its ends, possibly a read error. The CDR3 DNA is TGTGCCAACAGTGACTCCTACGAGCAGTACTTT. Its protein is CANSDSYEQYF. This sequence joins TRBV6-5 and TRBJ2-7, with D hard to call. Germline values: CDR1 MNHEY, CDR2 SVGAGI. This CDR3 comprises 11 residues.

This clonotype was found a few times. V usage is TRBV11-1 and J usage is TRBJ2-1; D is unclear. The V gene lost 1 base and the J gene lost 8 bases, with 15 bases spanning the gap. Germline lookup yields CDR1 SGHAT and CDR2 FQDESV (reference sequence). The length of the CDR3 is 15 residues. Here the CDR3 reads CASSLGRDLRDEQFF. The CDR3 bases are TGTGCCAGCAGCTTAGGAAGAGATCTAAGGGATGAGCAGTTCTTC. Filled out from reference TRBV11-1 and TRBJ2-1, the complete variable domain reads EAEVAQSPRYKITEKSQAVAFWCDPISGHATLYWYRQILGQGPELLVQFQDESVVDDSQLPKDRFSAERLKGVDSTLKIQPAELGDSAMYLCASSLGRDLRDEQFFGPGTRLTVL.

As to this clonotype: With a much larger clone just one base away, this may be a read error. The gene calls are TRBV5-1 and TRBJ2-7, with a weak D call TRBD2 (5 bases). The CDR3 is 15 amino acids. The germline CDR1 and CDR2 sequences are SGHRS and YFSETQ. CDR3 nucleotides: TGCACCAGCAGCTTCGCCGGGATAAGCTCCTACGAGCAGTACTTC. Encoded protein: CTSSFAGISSYEQYF.

This clonotype was observed a handful of times. The chain has TRBV29-1 and TRBJ2-1; 7 bases map to TRBD1. The junction had 3 bases not matched to a gene; V was cut back by 2 bases and J by 2 bases. CDR1 SQVTM and CDR2 ANQGSEA come from the germline V gene. This CDR3 spans 14 amino acids. The DNA of the CDR3 is TGCAGCGTTGAAACAGGGGACCCCTACAATGAGCAGTTCTTC. The encoded protein is CSVETGDPYNEQFF.

In this sample, this clonotype turned up a few times. V usage is TRBV20-1 and J usage is TRBJ1-5; weak D call: TRBD1 (5 bases). Looked up from germline, CDR1 is DFQATT and CDR2 is SNEGSKA (reference sequence). This CDR3 has 16 residues. The ends were cut back, 3 bases at V and 1 base at J, with 16 bases in the middle. CDR3 loop: CSASHINAGSNQPQHF. In DNA form, the CDR3 reads TGCAGTGCTAGTCACATAAACGCAGGGAGCAATCAGCCCCAGCATTTT.

Concerning this clonotype: At one end, the junction sequence differs from germline, possibly due to a read error. This chain links TRBV12-3 or TRBV12-4 with TRBJ2-4, with D possibly TRBD1 on 6 matching bases. The length of the CDR3 is 18 residues. CDR3 coding DNA: TGTGACAGCAGTTTATGGGTGGGGGCGGACATAGCCAAAAACATTCAGTACTTC. It specifies CDSSLWVGADIAKNIQYF.

A remark on this clonotype: One end of the junction is discordant with germline, which a read error may explain. V gene TRBV4-1 combines with J gene TRBJ1-2; weak D call: TRBD1 (5 bases). Germline assignment: CDR1 MGHRA and CDR2 YSYEKL. The CDR3 has 16 residues. CDR3 sequence reads: CASGSTGGRLDYGCTF. DNA of the CDR3: TGCGCCAGCGGGTCAACGGGGGGAAGATTGGACTATGGCTGCACCTTC.

With regard to this clonotype: This could be a read error, since a much larger clone is one nucleotide away. The rearrangement links TRBV6-2 or TRBV6-3 to TRBJ2-7, with D possibly TRBD2 on 5 matching bases. The CDR3 has 12 amino acids. The V gene lost 7 bases and the J gene lost 6 bases, with 13 bases spanning the gap. Germline V lookup: CDR1 MNHEY, CDR2 SVGEGT. The CDR3 loop reads CASMERVGEQYF. The DNA of the CDR3 is TGTGCCAGCATGGAGAGGGTAGGCGAGCAGTACTTC.

As concerns this clonotype: The junction departs from the called germline gene at one end, perhaps through a read error. The chain carries TRBV11-1 and TRBJ1-6, with D perhaps TRBD1 (6 bases). Germline assignment: CDR1 SGHAT and CDR2 FQDESV (reference sequence). The CDR3 loop spans 13 amino acids. The CDR3 sequence: CASSRTVVSPLHF. CDR3 bases: TGTGCCAGCAGCCGGACAGTGGTTTCACCCCTCCACTTC.

Worth noting for this clonotype: One base away lies a much larger clone, so this may be a sequencing read error. V usage is TRBV4-1 and J usage is TRBJ1-2, with D unclear. Germline V lookup: CDR1 MGHRA, CDR2 YSYEKL. The V gene lost 3 bases and the J gene lost 6 bases, with 17 bases spanning the gap. This CDR3 region has 15 residues. For the CDR3, the DNA is TGCGCCAGCAGCCATGATTCGGACCCTTTCCATGGCTACACCTTC. Protein: CASSHDSDPFHGYTF.

Regarding this clonotype: The junction differs from germline at one of its ends, possibly a read error. The chain employs TRBV11-1 and TRBJ2-5, with 7 bases identical to TRBD1. The CDR3 consists of 14 residues. In germline, CDR1 is SGHAT, CDR2 FQDESV (reference sequence). CDR3 region: CVSVGQVEVETQYF. The CDR3 DNA reads TGTGTCAGCGTTGGACAGGTGGAGGTGGAGACCCAGTACTTC. Full variable domain (rest looked up from reference TRBV11-1 and TRBJ2-5): EAEVAQSPRYKITEKSQAVAFWCDPISGHATLYWYRQILGQGPELLVQFQDESVVDDSQLPKDRFSAERLKGVDSTLKIQPAELGDSAMYLCVSVGQVEVETQYFGPGTRLLVL.

Notes on this clonotype: The conserved final phenylalanine or tryptophan is absent from the CDR3, which likely points to a read error. The V and J genes are TRBV4-2 and TRBJ2-6; 10 bases line up with TRBD1. The CDR3 is made up of 18 amino acids. Germline CDR1 and CDR2: LGHNA and YNFKEQ. Trimming cost V 0 bases and J 8 bases; bases outside gene matches: 10. The CDR3 sequence is CASSQETGGITGTNVLTV. CDR3 nucleotide sequence: TGTGCCAGCAGCCAAGAGACAGGGGGCATTACCGGGACCAACGTCCTGACTGTC.

Points on this clonotype: The junction does not match germline at one end; this may be a read error. The chain carries TRBV11-3 and TRBJ2-2, with 9 bases matching TRBD1. The CDR3 totals 15 residues. In germline, CDR1 is SGHNT, CDR2 YENEEA. The CDR3 is CASSFDRGNTEELFF. Written as DNA, the CDR3 is TGTGCTAGCAGTTTCGACAGGGGGAACACCGAGGAGCTGTTTTTT.

Remarks on this clonotype: An end of the junction does not agree with germline; a read error may underlie this. The rearrangement uses TRBV18 and TRBJ1-5, with D possibly TRBD1 on 5 matching bases. CDR1 is KGHSH, CDR2 LQKENI, per germline. The CDR3 sequence is 14 residues long. This chain's CDR3 is CANSPEQGGQPQHF. The DNA for the CDR3 is TGTGCCAACTCACCAGAGCAGGGAGGGCAGCCCCAGCATTTT.

For this clonotype: Mismatch with germline at one junction end may stem from a read error. CDR3 sequence reads: CAGSYSYSGSSYNKQFF. The CDR3 bases are TGTGCCGGCAGTTACTCGTATAGCGGGAGCTCCTACAATAAGCAGTTCTTC. The chain uses TRBV6-5 and TRBJ2-1, with 9 bases that match TRBD2. The germline gives CDR1 MNHEY, CDR2 SVGAGI. The CDR3 totals 17 residues.

Comments on this clonotype: A much bigger clone sits one base away, suggesting this may be a read error. Likely a read error: the CDR3 ends without its conserved phenylalanine or tryptophan. This chain uses TRBV14 with TRBJ1-6; weak D call: TRBD1 (6 bases). This CDR3 spans 14 amino acids. From germline, CDR1 is SGHDN and CDR2 FVKESK. V shed 3 bases and J shed 7 bases, with 10 bases lying between them. The CDR3 here is CASSHSGENSPLHL. The CDR3 nucleotides read TGTGCCAGCAGCCACTCAGGGGAAAATTCACCCCTCCACCTT.